This entry lists 18 T cell receptor beta chains sequenced from one sample in a study of blood T cell repertoires in COVID-19. TCRdb's table, derived via immunoSEQ multiplex PCR, lists solely in-frame clones and lacks some. This sample yields roughly 230,000 clones, of which 83% are seen a single time; 5.5% belongs to the top ten. Sequenced input: peripheral blood. These receptors all come from a human donor in a cohort sampled during active COVID-19.

The V and J genes are TRBV6-2 or TRBV6-3 and TRBJ1-5; 8 bases agree with TRBD1. The length of the CDR3 is 13 residues. Germline loops: CDR1 MNHEY, CDR2 SVGEGT. V shed 5 bases, J shed 6 bases, and the junction held 3 bases outside the gene matches. CDR3 sequence: CASSPDRGQPQHF. The DNA of the CDR3 is TGTGCCAGCAGTCCCGACAGGGGTCAGCCCCAGCATTTT.

The chain uses TRBV2 and TRBJ2-7, with 10 bases lining up with TRBD1. V shed 10 bases and J 6 bases; nucleotides not matched to a gene: 12. Germline V gene data show CDR1 as SNHLY and CDR2 as FYNNEI. The CDR3 runs 14 residues. In nucleotides, the CDR3 is TGTGCCACCAGCCCCGGGACAGGGGCGGCCGAGCAGTACTTC. Translating gives CATSPGTGAAEQYF.

This sequence joins TRBV6-1 and TRBJ2-2; 11 nucleotides match TRBD2. With 1 base clipped from V and 7 bases from J, the junction kept 11 bases outside the gene matches. The V gene's germline CDR1 is MNHNS and CDR2 SASEGT. The CDR3 is 18 amino acids. CDR3 region: CASSEGASGGSLLGELFF. DNA for the CDR3: TGTGCCAGCAGTGAAGGGGCTAGCGGGGGGTCCCTCCTCGGGGAGCTGTTTTTT.

CDR3 region: CASSVFGGVADTQYF. DNA of the CDR3: TGCGCCAGCAGTGTTTTCGGGGGGGTCGCAGATACGCAGTATTTT. J is TRBJ2-3 and V is TRBV10-2, with 8 bases that match TRBD2. V shed 4 bases and J 4 bases; nucleotides not matched to a gene: 7. CDR1 and CDR2 (germline): WSHSY, SAAADI. This CDR3 has 15 residues.

The chain links TRBV7-9 to TRBJ2-7, with 10 bases identical to TRBD1. This CDR3 region has 14 residues. The germline V gene encodes CDR1 SEHNR and CDR2 FQNEAQ (reference sequence). The ends lost 1 base at V and 5 bases at J; junction bases unmatched: 2. The CDR3 loop reads CASSLVTGGNEQYF. Here the CDR3 DNA reads TGTGCCAGCAGCTTAGTGACAGGGGGCAACGAGCAGTACTTC.

This chain uses TRBV28 with TRBJ1-1, with 7 bases matching TRBD1. With 10 bases clipped from V and 4 bases from J, the junction kept 6 bases outside the gene matches. Germline-derived CDR1 and CDR2 are MDHEN and SYDVKM. The CDR3 runs to 12 residues. DNA for the CDR3: TGTGCCATCACGGACAGGATCACTGAAGCTTTCTTT. It is translated as CAITDRITEAFF.

This clone was detected only once. V gene TRBV7-3 combines with J gene TRBJ2-7; maybe TRBD1 (5 bases). The V and J ends lost 4 bases and 0 bases respectively, with 7 bases between them. Germline lookup yields CDR1 SGHTA and CDR2 FQGTGA. The CDR3 loop spans 13 amino acids. The CDR3: CASSSTASYEQYF. In DNA form, the CDR3 reads TGTGCCAGCAGCTCGACAGCCTCCTACGAGCAGTACTTC.

A few counts support this clone. The chain is built from TRBV6-2 or TRBV6-3 and TRBJ2-5; D gene unclear. The CDR3 extends over 13 amino acids. Trimming took off 5 bases at V and 1 base at J, with 8 bases between the two ends. CDR1 MNHEY and CDR2 SVGEGT come from the germline V gene. This CDR3 is CASSPSGQETQYF. The CDR3, as DNA: TGTGCCAGCAGTCCGTCCGGCCAAGAGACCCAGTACTTC.

The gene calls are TRBV5-4 and TRBJ1-2, with D possibly TRBD1 on 5 matching bases. This CDR3 contains 17 residues. With 3 bases removed from V and 2 bases from J, the gap between germline ends came to 20 bases. From germline, CDR1 is SGHNT and CDR2 YYREEE (reference sequence). CDR3 region: CASSSLKLRGSNYGYTF. The CDR3 nucleotides are TGTGCCAGCAGCTCACTAAAGCTTAGGGGATCGAACTATGGCTACACCTTC.

The chain carries TRBV6-5 and TRBJ1-5, with 9 nucleotides matching TRBD1. Germline V gene data show CDR1 as MNHEY and CDR2 as SVGAGI. CDR3 size: 14 residues. The J segment lost 6 bases and the V segment lost 6 bases, leaving 6 bases of the junction unmatched. CDR3 sequence (DNA): TGTGCCAGCAGACGGACAGGGGAAGGTCAGCCCCAGCATTTT. Its translation: CASRRTGEGQPQHF.

This chain joins TRBV15 and TRBJ2-1; TRBD1 aligns across 11 bases. CDR3 size: 15 residues. Per the germline V gene, CDR1 is LNHNV and CDR2 is YYDKDF (reference sequence). J lost 7 bases, V lost 1 base, and 3 bases had no gene match. The CDR3 DNA is TGTGCCACCAGCAGAGGAGGACAGGGGGCGAATGAGCAGTTCTTC. Its protein is CATSRGGQGANEQFF.

This chain links TRBV11-1 with TRBJ2-3, with a possible D match to TRBD1 (6 bases). The CDR3 spans 15 residues. Germline assignment: CDR1 SGHAT and CDR2 FQDESV (reference sequence). V lost 1 base and J 2 bases, leaving 10 bases between the germline ends. The CDR3 protein is CASSLGTVNTDTQYF. As DNA, the CDR3 is TGTGCCAGCAGCTTAGGGACAGTTAACACAGATACGCAGTATTTT.

The chain links TRBV10-1 to TRBJ1-5; no reliable D call. From germline, CDR1 is WNHNN and CDR2 SYGVQD (reference sequence). V lost 5 bases, J lost 8 bases, and 13 bases lay in between. The CDR3 spans 13 residues. This CDR3 reads CASSPEADKPQHF. The CDR3 DNA follows: TGCGCCAGCAGTCCAGAAGCGGATAAGCCCCAGCATTTT.

The CDR3 DNA reads as TGTGCCAGCAGCACTGACGGTTCTCTGGGGGCCGGCTACACCTTC. This translates into CASSTDGSLGAGYTF. This sequence joins TRBV7-9 and TRBJ1-2; D is perhaps TRBD1 (6 bases). The CDR3 spans 15 residues. V was trimmed by 5 bases and J by 8 bases, leaving 21 bases between them. Germline V gene data show CDR1 as SEHNR and CDR2 as FQNEAQ (reference sequence).

V gene TRBV6-2 or TRBV6-3 combines with J gene TRBJ1-5; 7 positions match TRBD1. Germline CDR1 reads MNHEY; CDR2 reads SVGEGT. V was clipped by 5 bases and J by 0 bases; unmatched bases: 4. The CDR3 totals 15 residues. For the CDR3, the DNA is TGTGCCAGCAGTCGCGGGACAGTTAGCAATCAGCCCCAGCATTTT. It specifies CASSRGTVSNQPQHF.

The table lists this clone with a few counts. V is TRBV7-8 and J is TRBJ1-6; D gene ambiguous. The germline V gene has CDR1 SGHVS and CDR2 FQNEAQ. The V end lost 0 bases, the J end lost 0 bases, and 3 bases lay between the germline ends. The CDR3 consists of 15 residues. The CDR3 loop is CASSLAGSYNSPLHF. DNA of the CDR3: TGTGCCAGCAGCTTAGCCGGCTCCTATAATTCACCCCTCCACTTT. Filled out from reference TRBV7-8 and TRBJ1-6, the complete variable domain reads GAGVSQSPRYKVAKRGQDVALRCDPISGHVSLFWYQQALGQGPEFLTYFQNEAQLDKSGLPSDRFFAERPEGSVSTLKIQRTQQEDSAVYLCASSLAGSYNSPLHFGNGTRLTVT.

This chain uses TRBV5-1 with TRBJ2-6; D remains ambiguous. Germline CDR1 is SGHRS and CDR2 is YFSETQ. There are 15 residues in the CDR3. V was clipped by 0 bases and J by 0 bases, with 4 bases between them. CDR3 coding DNA: TGCGCCAGCAGCTTGGTCATCTCTGGGGCCAACGTCCTGACTTTC. This encodes CASSLVISGANVLTF.

The V and J genes are TRBV5-6 and TRBJ1-2, with 11 positions matching TRBD1. Trimming at V came to 3 bases and at J to 5 bases, leaving 3 bases not matched to a gene. CDR1 is SGHDT and CDR2 is YYEEEE in the germline V gene. CDR3 size: 14 residues. DNA for the CDR3: TGTGCCAGCAGCTCCGGGACAGGGGGATATGGCTACACCTTC. Amino acids: CASSSGTGGYGYTF.